The 18 T cell receptor beta chains below were found in one sample sequenced in a study of response to subunit inactivated influenza vaccine. Via MiXCR, TCRdb re-called the RT-PCR reads, giving one row per CDR3 protein. This sample has approximately 500,000 distinct CDR3 sequences, with around 13% found just once. This specimen was PBMCs from blood, taken 12 days after vaccination. The receptors stem from a man aged 50 to 59 who received an inactivated influenza vaccine.

The chain carries TRBV11-2 and TRBJ1-1; a weak D match, TRBD1 (5 bases). CDR1 and CDR2 (germline): SGHAT, FQNNGV. The CDR3 length is 16 residues. V was shortened by 2 bases and J by 5 bases, with 18 bases between the two germline ends. The CDR3 DNA follows: TGTGCCAGCAGCTTAAACGGGGCCCGGGGGGGTACTGAAGCTTTCTTT. Its translation: CASSLNGARGGTEAFF.

This clonotype was picked up a small number of times. The chain has TRBV6-2 or TRBV6-3 and TRBJ2-1; D remains unclear. Looked up from germline, CDR1 is MNHEY and CDR2 is SVGEGT. The CDR3 extends over 14 amino acids. V dropped 10 bases and J dropped 0 bases, with 13 bases sitting between them. In DNA form, the CDR3 reads TGTGCCACCCTACATCGGAGCTCCTACAATGAGCAGTTCTTC. Translated: CATLHRSSYNEQFF.

The chain employs TRBV28 and TRBJ2-7, with D unresolved. Trimming stripped 2 bases from V and 0 bases from J, with 17 bases between. This CDR3 is built from 17 residues. CDR1 and CDR2 (germline): MDHEN, SYDVKM. CDR3 DNA sequence: TGTGCCAGCAGTTTAGGGGTCAGTCGTTCAAGCTCCTACGAGCAGTACTTC. Translated, it gives CASSLGVSRSSSYEQYF.

The chain uses TRBV20-1 and TRBJ1-4, with TRBD1 as a possible D gene (6 bases). Trimming stripped 3 bases from V and 13 bases from J, with 21 bases between. Germline assignment: CDR1 DFQATT and CDR2 SNEGSKA (reference sequence). The CDR3 covers 14 residues. CDR3 region: CSARNRVKGQPLFF. In nucleotides, the CDR3 is TGCAGTGCTAGGAACAGGGTGAAGGGCCAACCACTGTTTTTT.

V is TRBV6-5 and J is TRBJ2-2, with D unclear. CDR3 length equals 14 residues. V dropped 1 base and J dropped 2 bases, with 5 bases sitting between them. Looked up from germline, CDR1 is MNHEY and CDR2 is SVGAGI. The CDR3 DNA reads as TGTGCCAGCAGTTACTTTCCTAACACCGGGGAGCTGTTTTTT. Amino acid sequence: CASSYFPNTGELFF.

The chain joins TRBV20-1 to TRBJ1-6, with 7 bases identical to TRBD1. Germline CDR1 is DFQATT and CDR2 is SNEGSKA (reference sequence). The CDR3 covers 14 residues. Trimming removed 3 bases from V and 6 bases from J; junction bases left unmatched: 5. The CDR3 region is CSARPGQSNSPLHF. Here the CDR3 DNA reads TGCAGTGCTAGGCCGGGACAGAGTAATTCACCCCTCCACTTT.

Only a few counts were recorded for this clonotype. V gene TRBV5-1 combines with J gene TRBJ2-3; TRBD1 agrees at 8 bases. Germline lookup yields CDR1 SGHRS and CDR2 YFSETQ. The J segment lost 0 bases and the V segment lost 1 base, leaving 4 bases of the junction unmatched. There are 16 residues in the CDR3. The CDR3 region is CASSLTGGRSTDTQYF. DNA of the CDR3: TGCGCCAGCAGCTTGACAGGGGGAAGGAGCACAGATACGCAGTATTTT.

This clonotype has a single count. Germline is not matched at one junction end, which may reflect a read error. The chain is built from TRBV6-1 and TRBJ1-2, with D unresolved. The CDR3 has 15 residues. Germline V CDR1 and CDR2: MNHNS, SASEGT. In nucleotides, the CDR3 is TGTGCCAGCAGTGAAAATGGAGGCCAGCTCTATGGCCACACCTTC. Amino acids: CASSENGGQLYGHTF.

The sample holds a few counts of this clonotype. The CDR3 reads CASSQPGDQETQYF. CDR3 sequence (DNA): TGTGCCAGCAGCCAGCCAGGGGATCAAGAGACCCAGTACTTC. The chain carries TRBV3-1 and TRBJ2-5, with D maybe TRBD1 (6 bases). The CDR3 is 14 amino acids. V gave up 3 bases and J gave up 2 bases, with 10 bases separating them. From germline, CDR1 is LGHDT and CDR2 YNNKEL (reference sequence).

V is TRBV7-8 and J is TRBJ2-7; D may be TRBD2 (6 bases). Trimming removed 2 bases from V and 3 bases from J, with 17 bases in between. Looked up from germline, CDR1 is SGHVS and CDR2 is FQNEAQ. The CDR3 contains 16 residues. DNA for the CDR3: TGTGCCAGCAGCTTAAAATTTTTGGAGGGGAGCTACGAGCAGTACTTC. It yields the protein CASSLKFLEGSYEQYF. The full variable domain, with the rest looked up from reference TRBV7-8 and TRBJ2-7, is GAGVSQSPRYKVAKRGQDVALRCDPISGHVSLFWYQQALGQGPEFLTYFQNEAQLDKSGLPSDRFFAERPEGSVSTLKIQRTQQEDSAVYLCASSLKFLEGSYEQYFGPGTRLTVT.

This chain uses TRBV11-2 with TRBJ2-1; 8 bases align to TRBD2. The CDR3 totals 15 residues. Germline values: CDR1 SGHAT, CDR2 FQNNGV. V shed 8 bases and J 5 bases; nucleotides not matched to a gene: 11. CDR3 DNA sequence: TGTGCCAGCCGCGTGGGGCGGGGGGCCCACAATGAGCAGTTCTTC. Amino acids: CASRVGRGAHNEQFF.

This rearrangement joins TRBV12-3 or TRBV12-4 to TRBJ1-3; 7 bases match TRBD1. The CDR3 has 14 residues. The junction had 7 bases not matched to a gene; V was cut back by 11 bases and J by 0 bases. This CDR3 reads CACRTGHSGNTIYF. The DNA for the CDR3 is TGTGCCTGCCGGACAGGTCACTCTGGAAACACCATATATTTT.

In this sample, this clonotype turned up a few times. The chain is built from TRBV20-1 and TRBJ2-7, with 15 bases identical to TRBD2. J lost 0 bases, V lost 0 bases, and 9 bases had no gene match. There are 19 residues in the CDR3. Germline V gene data show CDR1 as DFQATT and CDR2 as SNEGSKA (reference sequence). The CDR3 region has the DNA TGCAGTGCTAGAGATAGGACTAGCGGGAGGGCCCCGAGCTCCTACGAGCAGTACTTC. Its translation is CSARDRTSGRAPSSYEQYF.

Comments on this clonotype: This clone may be a read error of a much larger clone one base away. This sequence joins TRBV7-2 and TRBJ2-3; D is undetermined. This CDR3 is built from 12 residues. V lost 8 bases and J 2 bases, leaving 8 bases between the germline ends. The germline CDR1 and CDR2 sequences are SGHTA and FQGNSA. CDR3 amino acids: CASRSYTDTQYF. The CDR3 nucleotides read TGTGCCAGCCGCTCGTACACAGATACGCAGTATTTT.

V and J are TRBV28 and TRBJ2-3, with 9 bases matching TRBD2. The CDR3 sequence is 18 residues long. Looked up from germline, CDR1 is MDHEN and CDR2 is SYDVKM. The junction had 16 bases not matched to a gene; V was cut back by 2 bases and J by 7 bases. CDR3 nucleotides: TGTGCCAGCAGTTTAACTCGCGGGGGGGGCCTATCTTCAAATACGCAGTATTTT. Its translation is CASSLTRGGGLSSNTQYF.

In this sample, this clonotype turned up a few times. The genes are TRBV5-5 and TRBJ2-7; D uncertain. The CDR3 is 14 amino acids. Germline values: CDR1 SGHKS, CDR2 YYEKEE (reference sequence). V was shortened by 2 bases and J by 4 bases, with 13 bases between the two germline ends. In DNA form, the CDR3 reads TGTGCCAGCAGCTTTGGGGAAGTGTTTTACGAGCAGTACTTC. It translates to CASSFGEVFYEQYF. The full variable domain, its missing parts supplied by reference TRBV5-5 and TRBJ2-7, is DAGVTQSPTHLIKTRGQQVTLRCSPISGHKSVSWYQQVLGQGPQFIFQYYEKEERGRGNFPDRFSARQFPNYSSELNVNALLLGDSALYLCASSFGEVFYEQYFGPGTRLTVT.

This clonotype has just a few counts. This rearrangement joins TRBV12-3 or TRBV12-4 to TRBJ2-5; D is unresolved. This CDR3 has 14 residues. The V end was cut by 4 bases, the J end by 2 bases, with 11 bases between. In nucleotides, the CDR3 is TGTGCCAGCAGTTCCACTGACACTCAAGAGACCCAGTACTTC. This translates into CASSSTDTQETQYF.

This clonotype was picked up a small number of times. The chain carries TRBV20-1 and TRBJ1-1; weak D call: TRBD1 (6 bases). This CDR3 is built from 15 residues. CDR1 is DFQATT, CDR2 SNEGSKA, per germline (reference sequence). Trimming removed 6 bases at V and 2 bases at J, with 19 bases between. The CDR3 DNA sequence: TGCAGTGCATGGACAGCCGGAGGTTCCAACACTGAAGCTTTCTTT. This sequence encodes CSAWTAGGSNTEAFF.